Each of the 21 T cell receptor beta chains below was sequenced from the same sample in a study of T cells in Graves' hyperthyroidism and ophthalmopathy. RNA transcripts served as the template for amplifying TCR beta CDR3 regions. HTBI primers were employed in a first-round RT-PCR of the TCR CDR3. TCRdb reprocessed the multiplex PCR reads via MiXCR and lists one record per CDR3 protein. The sample contains around 500,000 distinct CDR3 sequences, roughly 16% of which appear only once. Sequencing input: blood. These receptors were collected from a woman in her 30s with Graves' ophthalmopathy.

This clonotype was detected ten times or more. The chain combines TRBV7-8 with TRBJ1-1; 8 bases agree with TRBD1. Germline trimming cut 3 bases from V and 1 base from J; bases unmatched to any gene: 1. CDR3 length: 14 residues. CDR1 and CDR2 (germline): SGHVS, FQNEAQ. For the CDR3, the DNA is TGTGCCAGCAGCTTGGGACAGGCGAACACTGAAGCTTTCTTT. Its protein is CASSLGQANTEAFF. The entire variable domain, with the rest obtained from reference TRBV7-8 and TRBJ1-1, is as follows: GAGVSQSPRYKVAKRGQDVALRCDPISGHVSLFWYQQALGQGPEFLTYFQNEAQLDKSGLPSDRFFAERPEGSVSTLKIQRTQQEDSAVYLCASSLGQANTEAFFGQGTRLTVV.

With respect to this clonotype: Because the CDR3 is missing its conserved closing phenylalanine or tryptophan, this is likely a read error. The chain carries TRBV19 and TRBJ2-2; D is undetermined. Germline V gene lookup returns CDR1 LNHDA and CDR2 SQIVND (reference sequence). The V and J ends lost 7 bases and 0 bases respectively, with 9 bases between them. This CDR3 region has 14 residues. The CDR3 spells CASTPLANTGELFS. In nucleotides, the CDR3 is TGTGCCAGTACCCCTCTCGCGAACACCGGGGAGCTGTTTTCT.

The genes are TRBV28 and TRBJ2-1, with D hard to call. The V end lost 6 bases, the J end lost 5 bases, and 17 bases lay between the germline ends. Germline V gene lookup returns CDR1 MDHEN and CDR2 SYDVKM. The CDR3 runs 15 residues. The CDR3 DNA reads TGTGCCAGCAGCCTCGGTCGACCAAAGAACAATGAGCAGTTCTTC. Translation gives CASSLGRPKNNEQFF.

The chain is built from TRBV27 and TRBJ2-7; a weak D match, TRBD1 (6 bases). The CDR3 loop spans 16 amino acids. The V gene's germline CDR1 is MNHEY and CDR2 SMNVEV (reference sequence). V dropped 4 bases and J dropped 2 bases, with 18 bases sitting between them. DNA for the CDR3: TGTGCCAGCAGTTCCCCCCTGGGCAGGGGCCCCTACGAGCAGTACTTC. Its translation: CASSSPLGRGPYEQYF.

This chain uses TRBV6-1 with TRBJ1-2; D may be TRBD1 (5 bases). This CDR3 comprises 12 residues. Between the trimmed V and J ends, which lost 6 bases and 7 bases, there was a span of 12 bases. The germline V gene encodes CDR1 MNHNS and CDR2 SASEGT. The DNA for the CDR3 is TGTGCCAGCAGATTGCTGGGGGGTGGCTACACCTTC. This translates into CASRLLGGGYTF.

This clonotype was observed many times. This chain joins TRBV6-2 or TRBV6-3 and TRBJ1-1, with D maybe TRBD1 (5 bases). The germline gives CDR1 MNHEY, CDR2 SVGEGT. The CDR3 runs 15 residues. V was cut by 8 bases and J by 1 base, with 17 bases left in between. CDR3 in DNA: TGTGCCAGCTGTCCCCCCAGGGCACGGAACACTGAAGCTTTCTTT. This sequence encodes CASCPPRARNTEAFF.

This clonotype was seen repeatedly, ten times or more. The chain combines TRBV20-1 with TRBJ2-7, with 10 nucleotides matching TRBD2. Germline V gives CDR1 DFQATT, CDR2 SNEGSKA (reference sequence). Germline trimming cut 6 bases from V and 9 bases from J; bases unmatched to any gene: 11. This CDR3 region has 13 residues. This CDR3 reads CSAAGTSDRVQYF. The CDR3 bases are TGCAGTGCGGCCGGGACTAGCGATAGGGTGCAGTACTTC.

This clonotype was seen more than once but under ten times. This chain uses TRBV20-1 with TRBJ1-5, with D uncertain. The CDR3 runs to 12 residues. V lost 3 bases and J 3 bases, leaving 6 bases between the germline ends. Germline CDR1 DFQATT, CDR2 SNEGSKA (reference sequence). The CDR3 DNA follows: TGCAGTGCTAGTCTAACCAATCAGCCCCAGCATTTT. This encodes CSASLTNQPQHF.

The V and J genes are TRBV4-3 and TRBJ2-1; D unclear. The V gene lost 0 bases and the J gene lost 10 bases, with 10 bases spanning the gap. This CDR3 has 13 residues. The germline V gene has CDR1 LGHNA and CDR2 YSLEER. CDR3 bases: TGCGCCAGCAGCCAAGATGTGCTCCGGGAGCAGTTCTTC. Its protein product is CASSQDVLREQFF.

The table lists this clonotype with many counts. The V gene is TRBV7-2, the J gene TRBJ2-3; 10 bases match TRBD2. CDR1 and CDR2 (germline): SGHTA, FQGNSA. The CDR3 has 16 amino acids. Trimming removed 6 bases from V and 6 bases from J; junction bases left unmatched: 12. CDR3 nucleotide sequence: TGTGCCAGCAGTTATGGAGCGGGAGGGCCAGGGGATACGCAGTATTTT. The encoded protein is CASSYGAGGPGDTQYF.

This clonotype was detected a few times. The V and J genes are TRBV25-1 and TRBJ2-5; 7 nucleotides match TRBD1. V dropped 4 bases and J dropped 5; count of bases not matched to a gene: 4. Germline V gene sequence: CDR1 MGHDK, CDR2 SYGVNS. This CDR3 has 13 amino acids. CDR3 sequence reads: CASSARGLETQYF. Written as DNA, the CDR3 is TGTGCCAGCAGTGCCAGGGGGTTGGAGACCCAGTACTTC.

This clonotype was counted at least ten times. The chain recombines TRBV7-2 with TRBJ2-5; the D gene is possibly TRBD1 (8 bases). Germline CDR1 is SGHTA and CDR2 is FQGNSA. The germline V and J ends were trimmed by 5 bases and 3 bases, with 31 bases remaining between them. CDR3 size: 20 residues. CDR3 nucleotides: TGTGCCAGCAGCGCCAACCGGGACAGGAGCCTAGGGAGCGGGAAAGAGACCCAGTACTTC. As protein: CASSANRDRSLGSGKETQYF. The variable domain in full, with the rest retrieved from reference TRBV7-2 and TRBJ2-5, is GAGVSQSPSNKVTEKGKDVELRCDPISGHTALYWYRQSLGQGLEFLIYFQGNSAPDKSGLPSDRFSAERTGGSVSTLTIQRTQQEDSAVYLCASSANRDRSLGSGKETQYFGPGTRLLVL.

The rearrangement uses TRBV5-6 and TRBJ1-1; D gene uncertain. V dropped 0 bases and J dropped 4 bases, with 10 bases sitting between them. CDR3 length equals 14 residues. Germline V gene lookup returns CDR1 SGHDT and CDR2 YYEEEE. The DNA of the CDR3 is TGTGCCAGCAGCTTGGTCGGGTTACGCACTGAAGCTTTCTTT. As protein: CASSLVGLRTEAFF.

This clonotype was detected only a few times. The rearrangement uses TRBV27 and TRBJ1-5; maybe TRBD1 (5 bases). CDR3 length equals 13 residues. CDR1 and CDR2 from the germline V gene are MNHEY and SMNVEV (reference sequence). Trimming stripped 3 bases from V and 6 bases from J, with 9 bases between. CDR3 residues: CASSFREAQPQHF. The CDR3 nucleotides are TGTGCCAGCAGTTTCAGGGAGGCTCAGCCCCAGCATTTT.

This clonotype was picked up many times. This chain links TRBV12-3 or TRBV12-4 with TRBJ1-3; D gene unclear. Trimming removed 3 bases at V and 0 bases at J, with 6 bases between. This CDR3 is built from 14 residues. CDR3 nucleotides: TGTGCCAGCAGTTTGGGAGGCTCTGGAAACACCATATATTTT. Its translation is CASSLGGSGNTIYF.

V and J are TRBV30 and TRBJ1-5; 8 positions agree with TRBD1. The CDR3 spans 14 residues. Per germline, CDR1 GTSNPN and CDR2 SVGIG (reference sequence). Trimming removed 3 bases from V and 6 bases from J; junction bases left unmatched: 7. CDR3: CAWRGRGLGQPQHF. The DNA of the CDR3 is TGTGCCTGGAGGGGCAGGGGGCTGGGTCAGCCCCAGCATTTT. The complete variable domain, with remaining parts taken from reference TRBV30 and TRBJ1-5, reads SQTIHQWPATLVQPVGSPLSLECTVEGTSNPNLYWYRQAAGRGLQLLFYSVGIGQISSEVPQNLSASRPQDRQFILSSKKLLLSDSGFYLCAWRGRGLGQPQHFGDGTRLSIL.

This clonotype was seen ten or more times. The CDR3 DNA is TGCGCCAGCAGTGAGGGGGCAGGTGAAGCTTTCTTT. This sequence encodes CASSEGAGEAFF. This sequence joins TRBV10-2 and TRBJ1-1, with D maybe TRBD1 (5 bases). The germline gives CDR1 WSHSY, CDR2 SAAADI. This CDR3 is 12 amino acids long. V was cut by 2 bases and J by 7 bases, with 8 bases left in between.

The chain carries TRBV6-2 or TRBV6-3 and TRBJ2-3, with a tentative D call TRBD2 (6 bases). The CDR3 has 15 residues. Deletions cut 3 bases from V and 3 bases from J, with 13 bases between. Germline CDR1 reads MNHEY; CDR2 reads SVGEGT. In DNA form, the CDR3 reads TGTGCCAGCAGTTATACAGGACGGGGGACAGATACGCAGTATTTT. It translates to CASSYTGRGTDTQYF.

This clonotype was counted at least ten times. This chain connects TRBV7-2 to TRBJ2-4; D gene unclear. Trimming took off 0 bases at V and 1 base at J, with 10 bases between the two ends. This CDR3 comprises 16 residues. Germline V lookup: CDR1 SGHTA, CDR2 FQGNSA. CDR3 loop: CASSLAVLEAKNIQYF. CDR3 DNA sequence: TGTGCCAGCAGCTTAGCAGTTCTTGAGGCCAAAAACATTCAGTACTTC.

This clonotype occurred many times. The chain has TRBV12-3 or TRBV12-4 and TRBJ2-7; D not resolved. This CDR3 has 16 amino acids. V was shortened by 1 base and J by 4 bases, with 17 bases between the two germline ends. The CDR3 here is CASSLDLGPNPYEQYF. The CDR3 nucleotides are TGTGCCAGCAGTTTAGACTTGGGTCCTAACCCATACGAGCAGTACTTC.

J is TRBJ2-2 and V is TRBV19, with 11 nucleotides matching TRBD1. The CDR3 runs to 14 residues. Germline V gene data show CDR1 as LNHDA and CDR2 as SQIVND (reference sequence). The trim removed 7 bases at V and 6 bases at J, leaving 4 bases unmatched. CDR3 amino acids: CASKDRGLAGELFF. CDR3 nucleotide sequence: TGTGCCAGTAAGGACAGGGGGCTGGCCGGGGAGCTGTTTTTT.